This T cell receptor (beta chain) was documented in a study of T cell responses to AZD1222 COVID-19 vaccine. Study conclusions and caveats: Spike-spanning, vaccine-associated CD4 TCRs were dominant at 160-218 and 743-854. Unmutated regions of variants are reportedly targeted by nearly half of spike-specific TCRs.

Measured with immunoSEQ multiplex PCR; TCRdb has only the in-frame clones, and not every one. In the table there are about 150,000 clones, less than 95% of which are singletons. Second-dose timings of about 4 or about 12 weeks were pooled. On this clone: Antigen: not known.

The germline V and J ends were trimmed by 5 bases and 6 bases, with 8 bases remaining between them. Germline CDR1 reads MNHEY; CDR2 reads SVGAGI. This CDR3 has 11 amino acids. Specimen: peripheral blood, collected 28 days after the second AZD1222 dose. The source is an adult who received the AZD1222 COVID-19 vaccine. The chain couples TRBV6-5 to TRBJ2-7, with D unresolved. CDR3 sequence (DNA): TGTGCCAGCAGTACCGGACGCGAGCAGTACTTC. This encodes CASSTGREQYF.